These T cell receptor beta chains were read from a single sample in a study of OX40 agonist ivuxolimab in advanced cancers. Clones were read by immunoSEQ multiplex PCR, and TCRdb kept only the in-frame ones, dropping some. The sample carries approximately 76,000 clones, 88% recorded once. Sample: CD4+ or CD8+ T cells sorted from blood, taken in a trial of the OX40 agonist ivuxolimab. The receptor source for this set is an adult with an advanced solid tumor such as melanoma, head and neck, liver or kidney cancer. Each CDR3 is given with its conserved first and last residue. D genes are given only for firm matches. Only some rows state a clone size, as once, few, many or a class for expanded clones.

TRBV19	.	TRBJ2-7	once	CASSIGATGTRSYEQYF	TGTGCCAGTAGTATAGGCGCCACCGGGACACGGTCCTACGAGCAGTACTTC
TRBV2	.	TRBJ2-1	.	CASSGGPPNEQFF	TGTGCCAGCAGCGGGGGTCCGCCCAATGAGCAGTTCTTC
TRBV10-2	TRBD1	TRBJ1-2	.	CASKTTGDYGYTF	TGCGCCAGCAAAACGACAGGGGACTATGGCTACACCTTC
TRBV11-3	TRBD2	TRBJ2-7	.	CASSLGSGRSNEQYF	TGTGCCAGCAGCTTAGGTAGCGGGAGATCGAATGAGCAGTACTTC
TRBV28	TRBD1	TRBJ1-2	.	CASSLNRGGLGYTF	TGTGCCAGCAGTTTGAACAGGGGGGGACTGGGCTACACCTTC
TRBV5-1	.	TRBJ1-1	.	CASSRRVDTEAFF	TGCGCCAGCAGCCGCAGGGTAGACACTGAAGCTTTCTTT
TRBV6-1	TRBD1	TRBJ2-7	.	CASSEGTGSLKQYF	TGTGCCAGCAGTGAAGGGACAGGGAGTTTGAAGCAGTACTTC
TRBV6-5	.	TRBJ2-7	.	CASSYSMSSYEQYF	TGTGCCAGCAGTTACTCAATGAGCTCCTACGAGCAGTACTTC
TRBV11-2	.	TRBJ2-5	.	CASSFGGSQAETQYF	TGTGCCAGCAGCTTCGGCGGTAGCCAAGCGGAGACCCAGTACTTC
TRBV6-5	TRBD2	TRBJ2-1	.	CASSYSMTSGINEQFF	TGTGCCAGCAGTTACTCGATGACTAGCGGGATCAATGAGCAGTTCTTC
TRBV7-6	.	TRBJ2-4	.	CASSPAGKGNIQYF	TGTGCCAGCAGCCCAGCCGGGAAGGGAAACATTCAGTACTTC
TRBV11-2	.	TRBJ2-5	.	CASTPFGAGTQYF	.
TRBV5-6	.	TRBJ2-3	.	CASSPDVTDTQYF	TGTGCCAGCAGCCCAGACGTTACAGATACGCAGTATTTT
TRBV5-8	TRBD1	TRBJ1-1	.	CASSLGQDIANTEAFF	TGTGCCAGCAGCCTCGGACAGGACATTGCGAACACTGAAGCTTTCTTT
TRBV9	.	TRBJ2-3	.	CASSVGSLSTDTQYF	TGTGCCAGCAGCGTAGGAAGCCTGAGCACAGATACGCAGTATTTT
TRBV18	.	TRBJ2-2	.	CASSPVGIGELFF	TGTGCCAGCTCACCAGTCGGTATAGGGGAGCTGTTTTTT
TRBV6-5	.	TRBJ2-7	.	CASIGSSYEQYF	TGTGCCAGCATAGGGTCGTCCTACGAGCAGTACTTC
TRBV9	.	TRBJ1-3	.	CASSPSSGNTIYF	TGTGCCAGCAGCCCTTCCTCTGGAAACACCATATATTTT
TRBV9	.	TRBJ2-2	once	CASRRNLNTGELFF	TGTGCCAGCAGACGGAATCTGAACACCGGGGAGCTGTTTTTT
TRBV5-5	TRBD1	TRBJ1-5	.	CASSLSFGQGGQPQHF	TGTGCCAGCAGCTTGTCCTTCGGACAGGGAGGGCAGCCCCAGCATTTT
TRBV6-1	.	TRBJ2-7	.	CASSVSHGGYEQYF	TGTGCCAGCAGTGTTAGCCACGGGGGTTACGAGCAGTACTTC
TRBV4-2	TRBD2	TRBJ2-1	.	CASSPQITSGNNEQFF	TGTGCCAGCAGCCCGCAGATCACTAGCGGGAACAATGAGCAGTTCTTC
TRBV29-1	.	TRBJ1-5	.	CSVSVRGNQPQHF	TGCAGCGTTTCAGTGCGGGGCAATCAGCCCCAGCATTTT
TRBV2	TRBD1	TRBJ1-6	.	CATQGGGERNSPLHF	TGTGCCACCCAGGGAGGGGGCGAAAGAAATTCACCCCTCCACTTT
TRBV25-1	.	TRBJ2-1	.	CASSESPYDEQFF	TGTGCCAGCAGTGAATCCCCGTACGATGAGCAGTTCTTC
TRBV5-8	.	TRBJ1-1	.	CASSLLSRTLGTEAFF	TGTGCCAGCAGCTTGCTAAGCCGGACCTTGGGGACTGAAGCTTTCTTT
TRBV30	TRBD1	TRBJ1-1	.	CAWEQGAAPRTEAFF	TGTGCCTGGGAACAGGGGGCGGCTCCTCGTACTGAAGCTTTCTTT
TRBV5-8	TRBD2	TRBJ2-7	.	CASSRPFGTSPYEQYF	TGTGCCAGCAGCCGACCCTTCGGGACTAGCCCCTACGAGCAGTACTTC
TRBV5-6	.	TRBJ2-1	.	CASSWAGNEQFF	TGTGCCAGCAGCTGGGCGGGCAATGAGCAGTTCTTC
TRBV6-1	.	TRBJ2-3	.	CASSERTSTDTQYF	TGTGCCAGCAGTGAACGGACCAGCACAGATACGCAGTATTTT
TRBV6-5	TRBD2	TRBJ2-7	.	CASRIAASGTGEQYF	TGTGCCAGCAGGATCGCCGCTAGCGGGACCGGCGAGCAGTACTTC
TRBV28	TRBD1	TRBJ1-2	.	CASSLMAGTGEYGYTF	TGTGCCAGCAGTTTAATGGCCGGGACAGGGGAATATGGCTACACCTTC
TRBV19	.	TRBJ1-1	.	CACRDQNTEAFF	TGTGCCTGTCGGGACCAGAACACTGAAGCTTTCTTT
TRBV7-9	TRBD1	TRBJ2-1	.	CASSSQPPRQGTLFF	TGTGCCAGCAGCTCACAACCACCTAGACAGGGAACCCTGTTCTTC
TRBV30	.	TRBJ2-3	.	CAWSVGGTDTQYF	TGTGCCTGGAGTGTTGGAGGCACAGATACGCAGTATTTT
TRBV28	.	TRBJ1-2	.	CASSPGRYYGYTF	TGTGCCAGCAGCCCCGGACGGTACTATGGCTACACCTTC
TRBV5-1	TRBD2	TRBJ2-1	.	CASSLAGTSGSGEQFF	TGCGCCAGCAGCTTGGCCGGGACTAGCGGGTCGGGCGAGCAGTTCTTC
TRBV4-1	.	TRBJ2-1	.	CASSQDKEGSRNEQFF	TGCGCCAGCAGCCAAGATAAGGAGGGGAGTAGGAATGAGCAGTTCTTC
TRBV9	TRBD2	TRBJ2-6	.	CASSHSKAGGLSGANVLTF	TGTGCCAGCAGCCACTCGAAAGCGGGAGGGCTCTCTGGGGCCAACGTCCTGACTTTC
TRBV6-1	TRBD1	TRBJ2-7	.	CASTLRRTGKDRGYF	TGTGCCAGCACCCTCAGGAGGACAGGGAAGGACAGGGGGTACTTC
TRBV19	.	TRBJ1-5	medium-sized	CASSGHYSNQPQHF	TGTGCCAGTAGTGGACATTATAGCAATCAGCCCCAGCATTTT
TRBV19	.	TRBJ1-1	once	CASSIRVGLEAFF	TGTGCCAGTAGTATTCGAGTCGGGCTAGAAGCTTTCTTT
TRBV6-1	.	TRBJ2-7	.	CASSEIGQSVGF	TGTGCCAGCAGTGAGATAGGACAGTCCGTCGGCTTC
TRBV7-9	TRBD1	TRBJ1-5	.	CASSSTGSNQPQHF	TGTGCCAGCAGCTCGACAGGGAGCAATCAGCCCCAGCATTTT
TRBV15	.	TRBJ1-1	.	CATSRIQGGVKAFF	TGTGCCACCAGCAGAATTCAGGGCGGGGTGAAAGCTTTCTTT
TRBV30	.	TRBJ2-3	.	CAWSKGDPTDTQYF	TGTGCCTGGAGTAAAGGTGACCCCACAGATACGCAGTATTTT
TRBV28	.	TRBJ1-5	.	CASLSSNQPQHF	TGTGCCAGCCTGAGTAGCAATCAGCCCCAGCATTTT
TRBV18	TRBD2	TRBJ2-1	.	CASSPLAGDGRNEQFF	TGTGCCAGCTCACCACTAGCGGGAGATGGCAGGAATGAGCAGTTCTTC
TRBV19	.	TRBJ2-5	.	CASSMSGQETQYF	TGTGCCAGTAGTATGTCGGGTCAAGAGACCCAGTACTTC
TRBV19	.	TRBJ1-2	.	CASSLQPTYGYTF	TGTGCCAGTAGTCTACAGCCGACTTATGGCTACACCTTC
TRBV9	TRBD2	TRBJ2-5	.	CASSVDSGGPQETQYF	TGTGCCAGCAGCGTAGACAGCGGGGGACCACAAGAGACCCAGTACTTC
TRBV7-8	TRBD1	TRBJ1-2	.	CASSAILTGGYGYTF	TGTGCCAGCAGCGCAATATTGACAGGGGGCTATGGCTACACCTTC
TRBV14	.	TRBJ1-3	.	CASSQGRFSGNTIYF	TGTGCCAGCAGCCAGGGGAGGTTCTCTGGAAACACCATATATTTT
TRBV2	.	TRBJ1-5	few	CASSDWESWQPQHF	TGTGCCAGCAGTGATTGGGAATCGTGGCAGCCCCAGCATTTT
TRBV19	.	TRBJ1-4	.	CASSITAPQMEKLFF	TGTGCCAGTAGTATTACGGCACCTCAGATGGAAAAACTGTTTTTT
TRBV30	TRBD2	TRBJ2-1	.	CAWSPGLGNNEQFF	TGTGCCTGGAGCCCGGGACTAGGGAACAATGAGCAGTTCTTC
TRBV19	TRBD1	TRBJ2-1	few	CASSTGTGGRNEQFF	TGTGCCAGTAGTACCGGGACAGGGGGCCGGAATGAGCAGTTCTTC
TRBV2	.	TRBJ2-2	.	CASSDSLANTGELFF	TGTGCCAGCAGTGACAGCCTCGCGAACACCGGGGAGCTGTTTTTT
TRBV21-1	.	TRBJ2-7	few	CASSKENRGYEQYF	TGTGCCAGCAGCAAAGAAAACAGGGGTTACGAGCAGTACTTC
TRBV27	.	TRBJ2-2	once	CASSGGLNTGELFF	TGTGCCAGCAGCGGGGGATTGAACACCGGGGAGCTGTTTTTT